The rows below give T cell receptor beta chains drawn from one sample of a study of blood T cell repertoires in COVID-19. Data came from immunoSEQ multiplex PCR; TCRdb stores just in-frame clones and leaves some out. This table has 200,000 to 300,000 clones, roughly 86% appearing once. The material sequenced was peripheral blood. All receptors derive from a man in his forties who had recovered from COVID-19. Each CDR3 is given with its conserved first and last residue. D genes are given only for firm matches. Clone size is given for some rows only: seen once, a few or many times, or a class if the clone is expanded.

V gene: TRBV7-9
D gene: -
J gene: TRBJ1-4
clone size: -
CDR3 protein: CASSVRSKGNEKLFF
CDR3 DNA: TGTGCCAGCTCGGTGAGGTCCAAGGGGAATGAAAAACTGTTTTTT

V gene: TRBV7-8
D gene: -
J gene: TRBJ2-7
clone size: -
CDR3 protein: CASSLELVYEQYF
CDR3 DNA: TGTGCCAGCAGCTTAGAACTAGTCTACGAGCAGTACTTC

V gene: TRBV5-4
D gene: TRBD1
J gene: TRBJ1-4
clone size: -
CDR3 protein: CASSRVGTGLKEKLFF
CDR3 DNA: TGTGCCAGCAGCCGGGTAGGGACAGGATTGAAAGAAAAACTGTTTTTT

V gene: TRBV4-1
D gene: TRBD1
J gene: TRBJ1-2
clone size: -
CDR3 protein: CASSHETGVAYGYTF
CDR3 DNA: TGCGCCAGCAGCCACGAGACAGGGGTGGCCTATGGCTACACCTTC

V gene: TRBV25-1
D gene: -
J gene: TRBJ2-7
clone size: -
CDR3 protein: CASSEEVGPTYEQYF
CDR3 DNA: TGTGCCAGCAGTGAAGAGGTGGGGCCCACCTACGAGCAGTACTTC

V gene: TRBV9
D gene: TRBD2
J gene: TRBJ2-4
clone size: -
CDR3 protein: CASSEGLAGGLNIQYF
CDR3 DNA: TGTGCCAGCAGCGAGGGACTAGCGGGGGGGCTGAACATTCAGTACTTC

V gene: TRBV3-1/TRBV3-2
D gene: -
J gene: TRBJ2-1
clone size: -
CDR3 protein: CASSQILGTYNEQFF
CDR3 DNA: TGTGCCAGCAGCCAAATCCTAGGCACCTACAATGAGCAGTTCTTC

V gene: TRBV6-4
D gene: -
J gene: TRBJ2-5
clone size: -
CDR3 protein: CASRRDREQTQYF
CDR3 DNA: TGTGCCAGCAGGCGTGATAGAGAACAGACCCAGTACTTC

V gene: TRBV3-1/TRBV3-2
D gene: -
J gene: TRBJ2-7
clone size: once
CDR3 protein: CASSRGGSYEQYF
CDR3 DNA: TGTGCCAGCAGCCGGGGAGGAAGCTACGAGCAGTACTTC

V gene: TRBV6-5
D gene: TRBD2
J gene: TRBJ2-7
clone size: -
CDR3 protein: CASSYVASGSKYEQYF
CDR3 DNA: TGTGCCAGCAGTTACGTGGCTAGCGGGAGTAAGTACGAGCAGTACTTC

V gene: TRBV2
D gene: -
J gene: TRBJ1-1
clone size: -
CDR3 protein: CASSEDRNTEAFF
CDR3 DNA: TGTGCCAGCAGTGAAGACAGGAACACTGAAGCTTTCTTT

V gene: TRBV5-1
D gene: TRBD1
J gene: TRBJ2-7
clone size: -
CDR3 protein: CASSRGTQYEQYF
CDR3 DNA: TGCGCCAGCTCCAGGGGGACCCAATACGAGCAGTACTTC

V gene: TRBV18
D gene: TRBD1
J gene: TRBJ1-6
clone size: once
CDR3 protein: CASSPGTGVNSPLHF
CDR3 DNA: TGTGCCAGCTCACCCGGGACAGGGGTGAATTCACCCCTCCACTTT

V gene: TRBV5-1
D gene: TRBD2
J gene: TRBJ2-5
clone size: -
CDR3 protein: CASSLGLAGPGQETQYF
CDR3 DNA: TGCGCCAGCAGCTTGGGACTAGCGGGACCAGGTCAAGAGACCCAGTACTTC

V gene: TRBV7-3
D gene: -
J gene: TRBJ2-7
clone size: -
CDR3 protein: CASSSTPGLRDYEQYF
CDR3 DNA: TGTGCCAGCAGCTCCACACCGGGACTGAGAGACTACGAGCAGTACTTC

V gene: TRBV6-5
D gene: -
J gene: TRBJ2-1
clone size: -
CDR3 protein: CASSPRRASNEQFF
CDR3 DNA: TGTGCCAGCAGTCCGAGGAGGGCTTCGAATGAGCAGTTCTTC

V gene: TRBV11-3
D gene: -
J gene: TRBJ2-1
clone size: -
CDR3 protein: CASSLGTPGDEQFF
CDR3 DNA: TGTGCCAGCAGCTTGGGGACACCCGGCGATGAGCAGTTCTTC

V gene: TRBV18
D gene: TRBD2
J gene: TRBJ2-1
clone size: once
CDR3 protein: CASSLSGGVNNEQFF
CDR3 DNA: TGTGCCAGCTCACTCAGCGGGGGGGTCAACAATGAGCAGTTCTTC